The rows below give T cell receptor beta chains drawn from one sample of a study of immune characterization of retroperitoneal liposarcoma. TCRdb independently ran MiXCR on the PCR reads; one entry per CDR3 protein. This sample has around 8,000 distinct CDR3 sequences; just under 30% occur once, and the top ten carry over 11%. The specimen was blood. Receptors originate from a male donor with retroperitoneal liposarcoma. Both conserved end residues are part of each CDR3. Fields, in order: V gene, J gene, D gene, clone size, CDR3 DNA, CDR3 protein. The D gene is left open where the match is weak. Clone size is given for some rows only: seen once, a few or many times, or a class if the clone is expanded.

v_call: TRBV4-1
j_call: TRBJ2-3
d_call: NA
clone_size: NA
cdr3_nt: TGCGCCAGCAGCCAACGTCGTTCTGGGACTTCAGCTAGCACAGATACGCAGTATTTT
cdr3_aa: CASSQRRSGTSASTDTQYF

v_call: TRBV6-1
j_call: TRBJ2-1
d_call: NA
clone_size: NA
cdr3_nt: TGTGCCAGCAGCTTTAGCGGTAACTACAATGAGCAGTTCTTC
cdr3_aa: CASSFSGNYNEQFF

v_call: TRBV6-1
j_call: TRBJ2-1
d_call: TRBD2
clone_size: NA
cdr3_nt: TGTGCCAGCAGTCGCCTCGGGACTAGCGGCCACAATGAGCAGTTCTTC
cdr3_aa: CASSRLGTSGHNEQFF

v_call: TRBV10-2
j_call: TRBJ2-1
d_call: NA
clone_size: NA
cdr3_nt: TGCGCCAGCAGTGGTCTTGACAGCTCCTACAATGAGCAGTTCTTC
cdr3_aa: CASSGLDSSYNEQFF

v_call: TRBV6-1
j_call: TRBJ2-1
d_call: NA
clone_size: large
cdr3_nt: TGTGCCAGCAGTGAAATACACACCGGTCGAAACAATGAGCAGTTCTTC
cdr3_aa: CASSEIHTGRNNEQFF

v_call: TRBV6-1
j_call: TRBJ2-7
d_call: NA
clone_size: NA
cdr3_nt: TGTGCCAGCAGTCCGCATCATTCCGGGGAAGCCTACGAGCAGTACTTC
cdr3_aa: CASSPHHSGEAYEQYF

v_call: TRBV7-2
j_call: TRBJ2-6
d_call: NA
clone_size: medium-sized
cdr3_nt: TGTGCCAGCAGCTTACGGCAGGTTTCTAGCTCTGGGGCCAACGTCCTGACTTTC
cdr3_aa: CASSLRQVSSSGANVLTF

v_call: TRBV6-1
j_call: TRBJ1-1
d_call: NA
clone_size: few
cdr3_nt: TGTGCCAGCAGTCAACAGGGAATTAACACTGAAGCTTTCTTT
cdr3_aa: CASSQQGINTEAFF

v_call: TRBV3-1
j_call: TRBJ2-3
d_call: NA
clone_size: NA
cdr3_nt: TGTGCCAGCAGCCTAGAGGGGGTCGGGAACCGCAATACGCAGTATTTT
cdr3_aa: CASSLEGVGNRNTQYF

v_call: TRBV27
j_call: TRBJ2-1
d_call: TRBD2
clone_size: medium-sized
cdr3_nt: TGTGCCAGCAGTCCCTTGGGGACTAGCGGGAGAAATGAGCAGTTCTTC
cdr3_aa: CASSPLGTSGRNEQFF

v_call: TRBV6-1
j_call: TRBJ1-5
d_call: NA
clone_size: NA
cdr3_nt: TGTGCCAGCAGCCCCGGGACATGGAGCAATCAGCCCCAGCATTTT
cdr3_aa: CASSPGTWSNQPQHF

v_call: TRBV6-1
j_call: TRBJ1-3
d_call: NA
clone_size: few
cdr3_nt: TGTGCCAGCAAACGTCCTAACTCTGGAAACACCATATATTTT
cdr3_aa: CASKRPNSGNTIYF

v_call: TRBV12-3/TRBV12-4
j_call: TRBJ2-1
d_call: NA
clone_size: few
cdr3_nt: TGTGCCAGCAGTTTAGAGTGGGGAGCAGGAACCTACGAGCAGTTCTTC
cdr3_aa: CASSLEWGAGTYEQFF

v_call: TRBV7-7
j_call: TRBJ2-2
d_call: NA
clone_size: NA
cdr3_nt: TGTGCTAGCAGCCCAGAGATTGAAGGCGCCGGGGAGCTGTTTTTT
cdr3_aa: CASSPEIEGAGELFF

v_call: TRBV27
j_call: TRBJ1-1
d_call: NA
clone_size: NA
cdr3_nt: TGTGCCAGCAGTTTATCGGGACACCCGAACACTGAAGCTTTCTTT
cdr3_aa: CASSLSGHPNTEAFF